This T cell receptor (beta chain) stems from a study of long-term antiretroviral therapy in people with HIV. This CDR3 is 15 amino acids long. Germline CDR1 and CDR2: MNHEY and SMNVEV (reference sequence). V lost 2 bases to trimming and J lost 5 bases, with 12 bases between them. Run at survey level, the immunoSEQ assay was version v3.0. Per-sample sequencing targets were about 40,000-55,000 T-cell genomes. Measured with immunoSEQ multiplex PCR; TCRdb has only the in-frame clones, and not every one. The sample consists of approximately 17,000 clones, more than 80% of them appearing once. Findings and limits, study-wide: Clones that had undergone expansion before ART dominated the repertoire at all time points.

As concerns this clone: Antigen: not known.

This rearrangement joins TRBV27 to TRBJ2-2; D is possibly TRBD1 or TRBD2 (5 bases each). The sequences come from unsorted PBMCs, collected 0.6 years after starting antiretroviral therapy. This clonotype was obtained from a young woman with HIV. CDR3 region: CASSLQGVGTGELFF. Here the CDR3 DNA reads TGTGCCAGCAGTTTACAGGGAGTAGGAACCGGGGAGCTGTTTTTT.